This TCR beta chain was observed in a study of T cells after posttransplantation cyclophosphamide. The V gene's germline CDR1 is SGHAT and CDR2 FQNNGV. The CDR3 totals 15 residues. V shed 5 bases, J shed 7 bases, and the junction held 9 bases outside the gene matches. Treatment was busulfan-fludarabine conditioning, a marrow graft, and cyclophosphamide on days +3 and +4. Study-level points and caveats: Skin or GI-infiltrating T cells shared few TRB sequences with blood.

Assay: immunoSEQ multiplex PCR; the TCRdb copy retains only in-frame clones and omits some. This table has tens of thousands of clones, around 85% appearing once. Notes on this clone: Its antigen is unidentified.

This TCR came from a female patient aged 25-39 years who received an allogeneic stem cell transplant from an unrelated donor, was CMV-positive, and had no GVHD. Some T cells may be provided by the graft donor. This specimen was PBMCs, taken after allogeneic stem cell transplant with posttransplant cyclophosphamide. The genes are TRBV11-2 and TRBJ2-1; TRBD2 matches 9 bases. DNA for the CDR3: TGTGCCAGCAGCACCTTAGCGGGGGATGGGAATGAGCAGTTCTTC. Protein product: CASSTLAGDGNEQFF.